These T cell receptor beta chains were read from a single sample in a study of OX40 agonist ivuxolimab in advanced cancers. Method: immunoSEQ multiplex PCR; TCRdb's copy keeps in-frame clones and lacks some. The data contain around 80,000 clones, 92% of them singletons. Sequences were derived from CD4+ or CD8+ T cells sorted from blood, sampled in a trial of the OX40 agonist ivuxolimab. The receptors were gathered from an adult with an advanced solid tumor such as melanoma, head and neck, liver or kidney cancer. Each CDR3 is given with its conserved first and last residue. The order of the fields is clone size, J gene, D gene, V gene, CDR3 length, CDR3 DNA, CDR3 protein. The D gene is left open where the match is weak. Expanded clones are given a class, and other clones once, few, many or no size at all.

abundance: NA
j_gene: TRBJ1-1
d_gene: NA
v_gene: TRBV29-1
len: 10
CDR3nt: TGCAGCGTTGGTTTGGGGGAAGCTTTCTTT
CDR3aa: CSVGLGEAFF

abundance: once
j_gene: TRBJ2-5
d_gene: TRBD2
v_gene: TRBV13
len: 15
CDR3nt: TGTGCCAGCAGCACCGGACTAGCGGTTGAAGAGACCCAGTACTTC
CDR3aa: CASSTGLAVEETQYF

abundance: NA
j_gene: TRBJ1-5
d_gene: NA
v_gene: TRBV27
len: 14
CDR3nt: TGTGCCAGCAGTTGGATGGGGGGCAATCAGCCCCAGCATTTT
CDR3aa: CASSWMGGNQPQHF

abundance: NA
j_gene: TRBJ2-7
d_gene: TRBD2
v_gene: TRBV27
len: 14
CDR3nt: TGTGCCAGCAGTTTAAGCGGGGCGGGCTACGAGCAGTACTTC
CDR3aa: CASSLSGAGYEQYF

abundance: NA
j_gene: TRBJ2-6
d_gene: TRBD2
v_gene: TRBV10-3
len: 19
CDR3nt: TGTGCCATCAGCAATAAAGCTAGCGGGATTACATCTGGGGCCAACGTCCTGACTTTC
CDR3aa: CAISNKASGITSGANVLTF

abundance: NA
j_gene: TRBJ1-2
d_gene: TRBD1
v_gene: TRBV19
len: 17
CDR3nt: TGTGCCAGTAGTATAGTCGGACAGGGGGTGGCCTGGGATGGCTACACCTTC
CDR3aa: CASSIVGQGVAWDGYTF

abundance: NA
j_gene: TRBJ2-7
d_gene: NA
v_gene: TRBV11-2
len: 13
CDR3nt: TGTGCCAGCAGCTACGGAGCTTCCTACGAGCAGTACTTC
CDR3aa: CASSYGASYEQYF

abundance: NA
j_gene: TRBJ2-3
d_gene: NA
v_gene: TRBV4-1
len: 14
CDR3nt: TGCGCCAGCAGCCAAGTCGCACCCCCAGATACGCAGTATTTT
CDR3aa: CASSQVAPPDTQYF

abundance: NA
j_gene: TRBJ2-3
d_gene: TRBD2
v_gene: TRBV6-6
len: 15
CDR3nt: TGTGCCAGCAGCCCCCTAGCGGGGTTGACAGATACGCAGTATTTT
CDR3aa: CASSPLAGLTDTQYF

abundance: NA
j_gene: TRBJ2-2
d_gene: TRBD1
v_gene: TRBV29-1
len: 15
CDR3nt: TGCAGCGTCCGTCTACAGGGGGCGAACACCGGGGAGCTGTTTTTT
CDR3aa: CSVRLQGANTGELFF

abundance: NA
j_gene: TRBJ2-2
d_gene: TRBD1
v_gene: TRBV7-7
len: 14
CDR3nt: TGTGCCAGCAGCGCAATTACAGGGGCCGGGGAGCTGTTTTTT
CDR3aa: CASSAITGAGELFF

abundance: once
j_gene: TRBJ2-7
d_gene: TRBD1
v_gene: TRBV23-1
len: 17
CDR3nt: TGCGCCAGCAGTCAATCGAAAGGTCGGGACAGCACGTCCGAGGAGTACTTC
CDR3aa: CASSQSKGRDSTSEEYF

abundance: once
j_gene: TRBJ2-1
d_gene: NA
v_gene: TRBV11-2
len: 11
CDR3nt: TGTGCCAGCAGCTTGGCAACGGCGCAGTTCTTC
CDR3aa: CASSLATAQFF

abundance: NA
j_gene: TRBJ2-1
d_gene: NA
v_gene: TRBV2
len: 14
CDR3nt: TGTGCCAGCACAGAGGGGCGCCACACTGGTGAGCAGTTCTTC
CDR3aa: CASTEGRHTGEQFF

abundance: NA
j_gene: TRBJ2-5
d_gene: NA
v_gene: TRBV27
len: 13
CDR3nt: TGTGCCAGCAGTTTCGGGGGTGCGGAGACCCAGTACTTC
CDR3aa: CASSFGGAETQYF

abundance: NA
j_gene: TRBJ2-7
d_gene: NA
v_gene: TRBV9
len: 15
CDR3nt: TGTGCCAGCAGCGTAGGGGCAGGGGGGTCCTACGAGCAGTACTTC
CDR3aa: CASSVGAGGSYEQYF

abundance: NA
j_gene: TRBJ2-3
d_gene: NA
v_gene: TRBV9
len: 15
CDR3nt: TGTGCCAGCAGCGTACTAACTTCGAGCACAGATACGCAGTATTTT
CDR3aa: CASSVLTSSTDTQYF

abundance: once
j_gene: TRBJ2-7
d_gene: TRBD1
v_gene: TRBV5-4
len: 14
CDR3nt: TGTGCCAGCAGCCTCCGGGACAGCAACTACGAGCAGTACTTC
CDR3aa: CASSLRDSNYEQYF

abundance: NA
j_gene: TRBJ2-2
d_gene: TRBD2
v_gene: TRBV9
len: 17
CDR3nt: TGTGCCAGCAGCCCCCACGAATCGGGGGGGCCCACCGGGGAGCTGTTTTTT
CDR3aa: CASSPHESGGPTGELFF

abundance: NA
j_gene: TRBJ2-7
d_gene: NA
v_gene: TRBV27
len: 14
CDR3nt: TGTGCCAGCAGTTTACTTCCCGGGGCTTACGAGCAGTACTTC
CDR3aa: CASSLLPGAYEQYF

abundance: NA
j_gene: TRBJ1-2
d_gene: NA
v_gene: TRBV5-6
len: 12
CDR3nt: TGTGCCAGCAGCTCAATGGAGGCCGGCTACACCTTC
CDR3aa: CASSSMEAGYTF

abundance: NA
j_gene: TRBJ2-1
d_gene: NA
v_gene: TRBV6-5
len: 14
CDR3nt: TGTGCCAGCAGCTCCGGACAGCTTTACAATGAGCAGTTCTTC
CDR3aa: CASSSGQLYNEQFF

abundance: NA
j_gene: TRBJ1-2
d_gene: NA
v_gene: TRBV6-5
len: 16
CDR3nt: TGTGCCAGCAGTTACTCAGTCGGGAGCGGAGGCTATGGCTACACCTTC
CDR3aa: CASSYSVGSGGYGYTF

abundance: NA
j_gene: TRBJ2-3
d_gene: NA
v_gene: TRBV10-2
len: 16
CDR3nt: TGCGCCAGCAGTGAGTCAAGGGGGGGGATCACAGATACGCAGTATTTT
CDR3aa: CASSESRGGITDTQYF

abundance: once
j_gene: TRBJ2-2
d_gene: NA
v_gene: TRBV5-3
len: 15
CDR3nt: TGTGCCAGAAGCTTAGGATTCATACCCCTGCGGGAGCTGTTTTTT
CDR3aa: CARSLGFIPLRELFF

abundance: NA
j_gene: TRBJ2-6
d_gene: NA
v_gene: TRBV7-6
len: 15
CDR3nt: TGTGCCAGCAGCCCCTACCTCTCTGGGGCCAACGTCCTGACTTTC
CDR3aa: CASSPYLSGANVLTF

abundance: NA
j_gene: TRBJ1-2
d_gene: NA
v_gene: TRBV7-9
len: 14
CDR3nt: TGTGCCAGCAGCTTAGTGGGGCAGGCGGATGGCTACACCTTC
CDR3aa: CASSLVGQADGYTF

abundance: NA
j_gene: TRBJ2-7
d_gene: NA
v_gene: TRBV5-6
len: 11
CDR3nt: TGTGCCAGCAGCTTGGGAGGCGAGCAGTACTTC
CDR3aa: CASSLGGEQYF

abundance: NA
j_gene: TRBJ2-7
d_gene: TRBD2
v_gene: TRBV19
len: 16
CDR3nt: TGTGCCAGTAGTATCAGACTAGCGGGGGTCGCCTACGAGCAGTACTTC
CDR3aa: CASSIRLAGVAYEQYF

abundance: NA
j_gene: TRBJ2-1
d_gene: NA
v_gene: TRBV11-2
len: 17
CDR3nt: TGTGCCAGCAGCTTAGGGGAAATAGGGTGGTCCTACAATGAGCAGTTCTTC
CDR3aa: CASSLGEIGWSYNEQFF

abundance: NA
j_gene: TRBJ1-1
d_gene: TRBD1
v_gene: TRBV5-6
len: 14
CDR3nt: TGTGCCAGCAGCTTAGGTCCAGGGGGGACTGAAGCTTTCTTT
CDR3aa: CASSLGPGGTEAFF

abundance: NA
j_gene: TRBJ2-1
d_gene: TRBD2
v_gene: TRBV7-3
len: 15
CDR3nt: TGTGCCAGCAGCCCTCTAGCGGGGGTATACAATGAGCAGTTCTTC
CDR3aa: CASSPLAGVYNEQFF

abundance: NA
j_gene: TRBJ2-4
d_gene: TRBD1
v_gene: TRBV13
len: 16
CDR3nt: TGTGCCAGCAGCTCCAAGGCCACAGGGGGCAAAAACATTCAGTACTTC
CDR3aa: CASSSKATGGKNIQYF

abundance: NA
j_gene: TRBJ2-3
d_gene: NA
v_gene: TRBV27
len: 12
CDR3nt: TGTGCCAGCAGGACGGAGGCAGATACGCAGTATTTT
CDR3aa: CASRTEADTQYF

abundance: NA
j_gene: TRBJ2-1
d_gene: NA
v_gene: TRBV7-6
len: 13
CDR3nt: TGTGCCAGCAGCCAGGAGGTCGGGAGCCAGCAGTTCTTC
CDR3aa: CASSQEVGSQQFF

abundance: NA
j_gene: TRBJ2-2
d_gene: TRBD2
v_gene: TRBV27
len: 14
CDR3nt: TGTGCCAGCACGGGGCTAGCGGGGACCGGGGAGCTGTTTTTT
CDR3aa: CASTGLAGTGELFF

abundance: NA
j_gene: TRBJ2-3
d_gene: NA
v_gene: TRBV27
len: 14
CDR3nt: TGTGCCAGCAGTTTATCGGTCAGAACAGATACGCAGTATTTT
CDR3aa: CASSLSVRTDTQYF

abundance: NA
j_gene: TRBJ1-5
d_gene: NA
v_gene: TRBV19
len: 15
CDR3nt: TGTGCCAGTACCATGTCCTACCCAGCAAATCAGCCCCAGCATTTT
CDR3aa: CASTMSYPANQPQHF

abundance: NA
j_gene: TRBJ1-2
d_gene: TRBD1
v_gene: TRBV7-8
len: 15
CDR3nt: TGTGCCAGCAGCTTAGGAACAGGGGGCGAATATGGCTACACCTTC
CDR3aa: CASSLGTGGEYGYTF

abundance: NA
j_gene: TRBJ2-7
d_gene: NA
v_gene: TRBV18
len: 16
CDR3nt: TGTGCCAGCTCACCAACGTATGACAGCTTCTCCTACGAGCAGTACTTC
CDR3aa: CASSPTYDSFSYEQYF

abundance: NA
j_gene: TRBJ1-1
d_gene: NA
v_gene: TRBV4-1
len: 17
CDR3nt: TGCGCCAGCAGCCAAGATCTAAGGGATTCCCCCGACACTGAAGCTTTCTTT
CDR3aa: CASSQDLRDSPDTEAFF

abundance: NA
j_gene: TRBJ1-1
d_gene: NA
v_gene: TRBV29-1
len: 14
CDR3nt: TGCAGCGTTGAAGACCCCGGGGCCGGCACTGAAGCTTTCTTT
CDR3aa: CSVEDPGAGTEAFF

abundance: NA
j_gene: TRBJ1-1
d_gene: TRBD1
v_gene: TRBV2
len: 13
CDR3nt: TGTGCCAGCAGAGGACAGGGCGGGACTGAAGCTTTCTTT
CDR3aa: CASRGQGGTEAFF

abundance: NA
j_gene: TRBJ1-2
d_gene: NA
v_gene: TRBV7-8
len: 19
CDR3nt: TGTGCCAGCAGCTCTACCGACTTATCGGGGGGTCTCGCTAACTATGGCTACACCTTC
CDR3aa: CASSSTDLSGGLANYGYTF

abundance: NA
j_gene: TRBJ2-5
d_gene: NA
v_gene: TRBV15
len: 14
CDR3nt: TGTGCCACCAGCAGAGATACGGGTAGGGAGACCCAGTACTTC
CDR3aa: CATSRDTGRETQYF

abundance: NA
j_gene: TRBJ1-2
d_gene: TRBD1
v_gene: TRBV5-6
len: 14
CDR3nt: TGTGCCAGCAGCTTGAACAGGGGGCTGGGTGGCTACACCTTC
CDR3aa: CASSLNRGLGGYTF

abundance: NA
j_gene: TRBJ2-1
d_gene: TRBD1
v_gene: TRBV10-2
len: 19
CDR3nt: TGCGCCAGCAGTGAGTCGACGGCAGGGGGCGAAGGCTCCTACAATGAGCAGTTCTTC
CDR3aa: CASSESTAGGEGSYNEQFF

abundance: NA
j_gene: TRBJ2-7
d_gene: NA
v_gene: TRBV10-1
len: 14
CDR3nt: TGCGCCAGCAGGGGTGGGGAGCCTTTCTACGAGCAGTACTTC
CDR3aa: CASRGGEPFYEQYF

abundance: NA
j_gene: TRBJ2-7
d_gene: TRBD1
v_gene: TRBV4-3
len: 14
CDR3nt: TGCGCCAGCAGCCCGGGACAGGGCAGTTACGAGCAGTACTTC
CDR3aa: CASSPGQGSYEQYF

abundance: NA
j_gene: TRBJ2-1
d_gene: NA
v_gene: TRBV10-3
len: 14
CDR3nt: TGTGCCATCAGTGATTTCCGCTCCTACAATGAGCAGTTCTTC
CDR3aa: CAISDFRSYNEQFF

abundance: NA
j_gene: TRBJ2-1
d_gene: NA
v_gene: TRBV5-4
len: 15
CDR3nt: TGTGCCAGCAGCCTAACAAGTCGCTCCTACAATGAGCAGTTCTTC
CDR3aa: CASSLTSRSYNEQFF

abundance: NA
j_gene: TRBJ1-2
d_gene: NA
v_gene: TRBV10-3
len: 14
CDR3nt: TGTGCCATCAGTGACAGCATTACTAACTATGGCTACACCTTC
CDR3aa: CAISDSITNYGYTF

abundance: NA
j_gene: TRBJ2-7
d_gene: NA
v_gene: TRBV29-1
len: 15
CDR3nt: TGCAGCGTTGAAGATCCGTCAGTGAGCTCCTACGAGCAGTACTTC
CDR3aa: CSVEDPSVSSYEQYF

abundance: NA
j_gene: TRBJ1-1
d_gene: NA
v_gene: TRBV6-4
len: 15
CDR3nt: TGTGCCAGCAGTGACTCGACTTCGGCCAGGCCAGAAGCTTTCTTT
CDR3aa: CASSDSTSARPEAFF

abundance: NA
j_gene: TRBJ1-1
d_gene: NA
v_gene: TRBV29-1
len: 15
CDR3nt: TGCAGCGTCGGGCTCTGGGGGGAGCTGAACACTGAAGCTTTCTTT
CDR3aa: CSVGLWGELNTEAFF

abundance: NA
j_gene: TRBJ2-7
d_gene: TRBD2
v_gene: TRBV27
len: 14
CDR3nt: TGTGCCAGCAGGGACCGGGGGGTTGCCTACGAGCAGTACTTC
CDR3aa: CASRDRGVAYEQYF

abundance: NA
j_gene: TRBJ1-1
d_gene: NA
v_gene: TRBV7-9
len: 15
CDR3nt: TGTGCCAGCAGCTTAGATGGCGGGGCTACAGGGCAAGCTTTCTTT
CDR3aa: CASSLDGGATGQAFF